This T cell receptor beta chain was profiled in a study of CXCR3-negative and CXCR3-positive naive CD8 T cells. The authors prepared UMI-labeled TRB cDNA libraries by 5' RACE. After re-calling the 5' RACE reads, TCRdb lists one entry per CDR3 protein, DNA absent. The repertoire shows approximately 100,000 distinct CDR3 sequences; the top ten hold 1.7%. From germline, CDR1 is SGDLS and CDR2 YYNGEE. This CDR3 contains 15 residues. This receptor was obtained from a human donor in good health. Some clones in this sample may be carry-over from other donors' samples. The V call is TRBV9, the J call TRBJ2-7; TCRdb proposes TRBD2, but this gene call is untestable without DNA. Specimen: naive CXCR3- CD8+ T cells from blood. Subset: CD45RO-CCR7+CD27+CD95- naive CD8+ T cells lacking CXCR3 (TNR3-). Here the CDR3 reads CASSAGTSGSYEQYF.